The 22 T cell receptor beta chains reported below all come from one sample, sequenced in a study of cytomegalovirus exposure and HLA in healthy donors. In the PCR, 60 Vbeta and 13 Jbeta primers were used. Sequencing used immunoSEQ multiplex PCR; TCRdb keeps in-frame clones, though not all of them. The table has approximately 130,000 clones, roughly 60% seen once. The sample was PBMCs. The receptor set was obtained from a woman aged 40 to 55 in good health and CMV-seronegative.

This clone was observed a handful of times. The V gene is TRBV6-6, the J gene TRBJ1-2; 9 nucleotides line up with TRBD1. The germline V gene has CDR1 MNHNY and CDR2 SVGAGI (reference sequence). The V and J ends lost 5 bases and 6 bases, in that order; junction bases with no gene match: 10. The CDR3 spans 15 residues. The CDR3 sequence is CASSPPGQGRNGYTF. The CDR3 DNA follows: TGTGCCAGCAGTCCTCCTGGACAGGGGAGGAATGGCTACACCTTC.

The V call is TRBV5-1, the J call TRBJ1-1, with TRBD1 matching 7 bases. Germline CDR1 is SGHRS and CDR2 is YFSETQ. V trimming: 4 bases; J trimming: 0 bases; junction bases outside the gene matches: 3. The CDR3 runs 14 residues. CDR3 sequence: CASSQDRMNTEAFF. The DNA for the CDR3 is TGCGCCAGCAGCCAGGACAGGATGAACACTGAAGCTTTCTTT.

V and J are TRBV4-1 and TRBJ1-5, with D perhaps matching TRBD1 (5 bases). In germline, CDR1 is MGHRA, CDR2 YSYEKL. Trimming left V 0 bases short and J 1 base short, with 7 bases between. The CDR3 is 15 residues long. CDR3 in amino acids: CASSQEGGSNQPQHF. CDR3 DNA: TGCGCCAGCAGCCAAGAGGGGGGGAGCAATCAGCCCCAGCATTTT.

This chain connects TRBV5-1 to TRBJ2-3; 12 bases match TRBD2. Trimming removed 0 bases from V and 2 bases from J; junction bases left unmatched: 10. The germline V gene encodes CDR1 SGHRS and CDR2 YFSETQ. The CDR3 runs to 19 residues. For the CDR3, the DNA is TGCGCCAGCAGCTTGGCCCCACGACTAGCGGGGGCCCACACAGATACGCAGTATTTT. Its protein product is CASSLAPRLAGAHTDTQYF.

The chain combines TRBV21-1 with TRBJ1-2; the table's D call TRBD1 went unverified against the DNA. TRBV21-1 is annotated as a pseudogene. The CDR3 is 14 amino acids. The CDR3 region has the DNA TGTGCCAGCAGCGAGGGACAGGGGCTCGGAGGCTACACCTTC. This translates into CASSEGQGLGGYTF.

V gene TRBV6-5 combines with J gene TRBJ1-2, with TRBD1 identical over 7 bases. The germline V gene has CDR1 MNHEY and CDR2 SVGAGI. V shed 6 bases, J shed 3 bases, and the junction held 4 bases outside the gene matches. There are 13 residues in the CDR3. In DNA, the CDR3 is TGTGCCAGCAGCTTTGGACAGGACTATGGCTACACCTTC. Amino acid sequence: CASSFGQDYGYTF.

Details on this clone: At one end, the junction sequence differs from germline, possibly due to a read error. The chain has TRBV11-1 and TRBJ2-3; possible D gene TRBD1, 6 bases. The CDR3 covers 15 residues. Germline values: CDR1 SGHAT, CDR2 FQDESV (reference sequence). This CDR3 reads CASSPGGVRTDAQYF. CDR3 in DNA: TGTGCCAGCAGCCCAGGTGGGGTCCGGACAGATGCGCAGTATTTT.

This clone occurred a few times. The V gene is TRBV27, the J gene TRBJ1-2; a weak D match, TRBD1 (6 bases). The ends were cut back, 3 bases at V and 4 bases at J, with 15 bases in the middle. The CDR3 is made up of 15 amino acids. CDR1 MNHEY and CDR2 SMNVEV come from the germline V gene (reference sequence). This chain's CDR3 is CASSFGGGGAYGYTF. Here the CDR3 DNA reads TGTGCCAGCAGTTTCGGGGGGGGCGGGGCCTATGGCTACACCTTC.

The chain uses TRBV9 and TRBJ1-4; TRBD1 is a possible D gene (6 bases). Trimming pared 4 bases from V and 5 bases from J, leaving 12 bases between. CDR3 length: 14 amino acids. Germline V CDR1 and CDR2: SGDLS, YYNGEE. CDR3 sequence reads: CASSPSQGNEKLFF. In DNA form, the CDR3 reads TGTGCCAGCAGCCCCTCACAGGGAAATGAAAAACTGTTTTTT.

The J gene is TRBJ1-4, the V gene TRBV12-5; TRBD1 matches at 8 bases. Losses at the gene ends were 4 bases for V and 7 bases for J; bases not matched to a gene: 5. The CDR3 is made up of 14 amino acids. Germline V gives CDR1 LGHNT, CDR2 FRNRAP. The CDR3 DNA reads TGTGCTAGTGGTTCGGACAGGGATGGTGAAAAACTGTTTTTT. Translating it yields CASGSDRDGEKLFF.

The chain combines TRBV7-2 with TRBJ2-7, with TRBD2 matching 9 bases. CDR1 is SGHTA and CDR2 is FQGNSA in the germline V gene. The J segment lost 6 bases and the V segment lost 0 bases, leaving 9 bases of the junction unmatched. The CDR3 is 16 amino acids. DNA for the CDR3: TGTGCCAGCAGCTTAGCGCCGGCGGGACTAGCCTCCGAGCAGTACTTC. Its translation: CASSLAPAGLASEQYF. Using reference TRBV7-2 and TRBJ2-7 for the parts outside the CDR3, the full variable domain is GAGVSQSPSNKVTEKGKDVELRCDPISGHTALYWYRQSLGQGLEFLIYFQGNSAPDKSGLPSDRFSAERTGGSVSTLTIQRTQQEDSAVYLCASSLAPAGLASEQYFGPGTRLTVT.

The sample holds a few counts of this clone. The chain combines TRBV5-1 with TRBJ1-1; a weak D match, TRBD1 (5 bases). CDR3 size: 16 residues. The ends were cut back, 4 bases at V and 4 bases at J, with 20 bases in the middle. Germline CDR1 is SGHRS and CDR2 is YFSETQ. The CDR3 bases are TGCGCCAGCAGCGGGGGACGCGGGGAAAGGAGCACTGAAGCTTTCTTT. Protein: CASSGGRGERSTEAFF. Full variable domain (outside the CDR3, taken from reference TRBV5-1 and TRBJ1-1): KAGVTQTPRYLIKTRGQQVTLSCSPISGHRSVSWYQQTPGQGLQFLFEYFSETQRNKGNFPGRFSGRQFSNSRSEMNVSTLELGDSALYLCASSGGRGERSTEAFFGQGTRLTVV.

The chain carries TRBV5-4 and TRBJ2-2; unclear D gene. V was shortened by 5 bases and J by 0 bases, with 14 bases between the two germline ends. Germline V gene data show CDR1 as SGHNT and CDR2 as YYREEE (reference sequence). This CDR3 comprises 16 residues. The CDR3 loop is CASSREARPNTGELFF. CDR3 DNA: TGTGCCAGCAGTCGCGAGGCGAGACCGAACACCGGGGAGCTGTTTTTT. The full variable domain, in which reference TRBV5-4 and TRBJ2-2 provide the parts outside the CDR3, is ETGVTQSPTHLIKTRGQQVTLRCSSQSGHNTVSWYQQALGQGPQFIFQYYREEENGRGNFPPRFSGLQFPNYSSELNVNALELDDSALYLCASSREARPNTGELFFGEGSRLTVL.

The chain carries TRBV6-1 and TRBJ1-1; 8 nucleotides agree with TRBD1. CDR3 size: 14 residues. Trimming took 4 bases from V and 5 from J; bases not matched to a gene: 6. CDR1 is MNHNS, CDR2 SASEGT, per germline. The CDR3 is CASSVTGAGTEAFF. The CDR3, as DNA: TGTGCCAGCAGTGTGACAGGGGCTGGGACTGAAGCTTTCTTT.

CDR3 sequence reads: CASGQRENTEAFF. CDR3 coding DNA: TGTGCCAGCGGCCAGAGGGAGAACACTGAAGCTTTCTTT. The J gene is TRBJ1-1, the V gene TRBV2; D gene uncertain. The V and J ends lost 8 bases and 1 base respectively, with 11 bases between them. Germline CDR1 is SNHLY and CDR2 is FYNNEI. CDR3 length: 13 residues.

This clone appeared many times. The rearrangement joins TRBV5-1 to TRBJ2-6, with 10 bases identical to TRBD1. In germline, CDR1 is SGHRS, CDR2 YFSETQ. The V and J ends lost 4 bases and 2 bases, in that order; junction bases with no gene match: 9. This CDR3 spans 18 amino acids. The CDR3 region has the DNA TGCGCCAGCAGCGATCAGACAGGGGGCGCGGCTGGGGCCAACGTCCTGACTTTC. Amino acids: CASSDQTGGAAGANVLTF. The whole variable domain, remainder taken from reference TRBV5-1 and TRBJ2-6, is KAGVTQTPRYLIKTRGQQVTLSCSPISGHRSVSWYQQTPGQGLQFLFEYFSETQRNKGNFPGRFSGRQFSNSRSEMNVSTLELGDSALYLCASSDQTGGAAGANVLTFGAGSRLTVL.

The sample holds one count of this clone. The chain couples TRBV9 to TRBJ1-6; 7 positions match TRBD1. With 3 bases clipped from V and 0 bases from J, the junction kept 3 bases outside the gene matches. This CDR3 is built from 16 residues. The germline V gene encodes CDR1 SGDLS and CDR2 YYNGEE. CDR3 region: CASSEKGASYNSPLHF. The CDR3 DNA reads as TGTGCCAGCAGCGAAAAGGGGGCCTCCTATAATTCACCCCTCCACTTT.

The chain couples TRBV4-1 to TRBJ1-2, with TRBD1 as a possible D gene (5 bases). CDR3 size: 12 residues. V was clipped by 3 bases and J by 4 bases, with 6 bases between them. Germline V gene sequence: CDR1 MGHRA, CDR2 YSYEKL. DNA of the CDR3: TGCGCCAGCAGCCACAGGGCCTATGGCTACACCTTC. Its protein product is CASSHRAYGYTF.

This chain uses TRBV13 with TRBJ2-2, with D tentatively TRBD1 (6 bases). Per the germline V gene, CDR1 is PRHDT and CDR2 is FYEKMQ (reference sequence). This CDR3 region has 22 residues. Between the trimmed V and J ends, which lost 2 bases and 5 bases, there was a span of 33 bases. CDR3 in amino acids: CASSLRTLTSPSSRGWTGELFF. The CDR3 nucleotides are TGTGCCAGCAGCTTAAGGACCCTAACTAGTCCTTCTAGCAGGGGTTGGACCGGGGAGCTGTTTTTT.

This chain joins TRBV2 and TRBJ1-2; TRBD1 matches at 9 bases. The germline gives CDR1 SNHLY, CDR2 FYNNEI. CDR3 length: 12 residues. The ends lost 6 bases at V and 8 bases at J; junction bases unmatched: 4. In nucleotides, the CDR3 is TGTGCCAGCAGGTGGACAGGGGAAGGCTACACCTTC. Its translation: CASRWTGEGYTF.

J is TRBJ2-1 and V is TRBV27, with 7 positions matching TRBD1. With V trimmed by 3 bases and J by 5 bases, 4 bases remained unmatched. This CDR3 is 14 amino acids long. Germline V CDR1 and CDR2: MNHEY, SMNVEV (reference sequence). Here the CDR3 reads CASSLPGTDNEQFF. CDR3 DNA: TGTGCCAGCAGTTTGCCCGGGACAGACAATGAGCAGTTCTTC.

The chain is built from TRBV2 and TRBJ2-7; possibly TRBD2 for D (5 bases). CDR1 and CDR2 (germline): SNHLY, FYNNEI. The CDR3 covers 15 residues. Trimming stripped 8 bases from V and 4 bases from J, with 21 bases between. CDR3 sequence: CASGTGILEGYEQYF. CDR3 bases: TGTGCCAGCGGTACCGGGATCTTAGAAGGGTACGAGCAGTACTTC.